Listed below are T cell receptor beta chains from one sample, sequenced in a study of blood T cell repertoires in COVID-19. Some clones are missing from TCRdb's copy, which holds only in-frame ones; the method was immunoSEQ multiplex PCR. This table has fewer than 200,000 clones, 83% appearing once. Input material: PBMCs or T cells enriched from blood (not recorded which). The receptors originated from a woman in her fifties or sixties who had recovered from COVID-19. The CDR3 runs from the conserved cysteine through the conserved F or W. A D gene is named only where the DNA matches it firmly. The size entry is marked missing in some rows and otherwise reads once, few, many or a size class.

d_call j_call clone_size v_call cdr3_nt cdr3_aa
- TRBJ2-3 - TRBV5-6 TGTGCCAGCAGCCGTACTCAGGGGTCCATCACAGATACGCAGTATTTT CASSRTQGSITDTQYF
- TRBJ1-5 - TRBV5-4 TGTGCCAGCAGCTTTGAGAGCAATCAGCCCCAGCATTTT CASSFESNQPQHF
- TRBJ2-2 - TRBV18 TGTGCCAGCTCAGAACTTGCGAGCGGGCAAAACACCGGGGAGCTGTTTTTT CASSELASGQNTGELFF
- TRBJ1-4 - TRBV21-1 TGTGCCAGCAGCTCTGGGGGCGCAACTAATGAAAAACTGTTTTTT CASSSGGATNEKLFF
- TRBJ2-5 - TRBV3-1/TRBV3-2 TGTGCCAGCAGAGCCGGAGGGCCGTCCGAGACCCAGTACTTC CASRAGGPSETQYF
TRBD2 TRBJ2-3 - TRBV14 TGTGCCAGCAGCCATCAACTAGCGGGAGGCCGGAATACGCAGTATTTT CASSHQLAGGRNTQYF
- TRBJ1-1 - TRBV18 TGTGCCAGCTCACCAGCTTCGGTGCCAGGGGAGAACACTGAAGCTTTCTTT CASSPASVPGENTEAFF
- TRBJ1-4 few TRBV7-2 TGTGCCAGCAGCTCCCAGACAGGTTTCAATGAAAAACTGTTTTTT CASSSQTGFNEKLFF
- TRBJ2-3 - TRBV7-8 TGTGCCAGCAGCACCAAACCCCCGGAGACTAGCACAGATACGCAGTATTTT CASSTKPPETSTDTQYF
- TRBJ2-5 - TRBV21-1 TGTGCCAGCAGGAGACTAGCGGGGCCCCAGTACTTC CASRRLAGPQYF
TRBD2 TRBJ2-2 - TRBV4-1 TGCGCCAGCAGCCAAGTATCCAGCGGGGCGAACACCGGGGAGCTGTTTTTT CASSQVSSGANTGELFF
TRBD1 TRBJ1-5 - TRBV2 TGTGCCAGCAGTGCAGGGGGTCAGCCCCAGCATTTT CASSAGGQPQHF
- TRBJ1-5 - TRBV28 TGTGCCAGCAGTTTGAAGGGGAATGTAGAGCATTTT CASSLKGNVEHF
- TRBJ1-1 few TRBV28 TGTGCCAGCACCCCCGGGAGGCTGAACACTGAAGCTTTCTTT CASTPGRLNTEAFF
TRBD1 TRBJ2-3 - TRBV5-4 TGTGCCAGCAGCCGACAGGGATCCACAGATACGCAGTATTTT CASSRQGSTDTQYF
- TRBJ1-4 - TRBV20-1 TGCAGTGCTAGTGAATATGCAACTAATGAAAAACTGTTTTTT CSASEYATNEKLFF
- TRBJ2-3 - TRBV24-1 TGTGCCACCAGTGATTTGGGGGGGGCAGGGACGAGGGATACGCAGTATTTT CATSDLGGAGTRDTQYF
- TRBJ1-3 - TRBV15 TGTGCCACCAGCAGAGGGGGGCTACTTCTCACTGGAAACACCATATATTTT CATSRGGLLLTGNTIYF
- TRBJ1-4 - TRBV2 TGTGCCAGCGCAACTCTATCCGGTGAAAAACTGTTTTTT CASATLSGEKLFF
- TRBJ1-5 - TRBV27 TGTGCCAGCAGGCCAAGACAGAATAGCAATCAGCCCCAGCATTTT CASRPRQNSNQPQHF
- TRBJ1-1 - TRBV13 TGTGCCAGCAGCCGGGAAGCCTATTCTGAAGCTTTCTTT CASSREAYSEAFF
- TRBJ2-1 - TRBV19 TGTGCCAGTAGTGTTCTCTCCGACAGGAATGAGCAGTTCTTC CASSVLSDRNEQFF
TRBD2 TRBJ2-3 - TRBV29-1 TGCAGCGTTGCCGGGGGGGGGAAGACAGATACGCAGTATTTT CSVAGGGKTDTQYF
TRBD1 TRBJ1-1 - TRBV27 TGTGCCAGCAGTCCGGATCGGACAGGGTCTGAAGCTTTCTTT CASSPDRTGSEAFF
- TRBJ1-2 - TRBV5-4 TGTGCCAGCAGCGGCCGGGACTATGGCTACACCTTC CASSGRDYGYTF
- TRBJ1-1 - TRBV19 TGTGCCAGTACGACTCAGACAGCGGCGGGGGCTTTCTTT CASTTQTAAGAFF
- TRBJ1-1 once TRBV6-5 TGTGCCAGCAGTCCCGCAGGGTCTGAAGCTTTCTTT CASSPAGSEAFF
- TRBJ1-2 few TRBV2 TGTGCCAGCAGGCTGGACGGGGGGGACCATGGCTACACCTTC CASRLDGGDHGYTF
- TRBJ1-2 - TRBV2 TGTGCCAGCTCCGTTCGGGAGAAGACCTTC CASSVREKTF
- TRBJ1-1 - TRBV4-1 TGCGCCAGCAGCCAGAGCGAGGTGAACACTGAAGCTTTCTTT CASSQSEVNTEAFF
- TRBJ2-3 few TRBV5-6 TGTGCCAGCAGCTCGCAGGGGTTGGGCACAGATACGCAGTATTTT CASSSQGLGTDTQYF
TRBD1 TRBJ1-1 - TRBV27 TGTGCCAGCAGCCCCGTGGGACAGGGGGGCACTGAAGCTTTCTTT CASSPVGQGGTEAFF
- TRBJ1-1 few TRBV6-2/TRBV6-3 TGTGCCAGCAGTTACCCCTCTGGCGGCGCTGAAGCTTTCTTT CASSYPSGGAEAFF
TRBD2 TRBJ2-1 - TRBV18 TGTGCCAGCTCACCCCTGGCGGGGGACAATGAGCAGTTCTTC CASSPLAGDNEQFF
- TRBJ1-1 - TRBV11-2 TGTGCCAGCAGCCGAGGAGGTGGACCCAACACTGAAGCTTTCTTT CASSRGGGPNTEAFF
TRBD1 TRBJ1-1 - TRBV5-6 TGTGCCAGTACAGGGGGCGGGCACACTGAAGCTTTCTTT CASTGGGHTEAFF
TRBD1 TRBJ1-5 - TRBV12-5 TGTGCTAGTGGTTTGGGGACAGGGGGCGCTTACCAGCCCCAGCATTTT CASGLGTGGAYQPQHF